This entry lists 3 T cell receptor beta chains sequenced from one sample in a study of T cell changes during pregnancy in multiple sclerosis. Method: immunoSEQ multiplex PCR; TCRdb's copy keeps in-frame clones and lacks some. The table records approximately 8,500 clones, around 86% of them present only once. This specimen was CD8+ T cells from peripheral blood mononuclear cells, taken in the first trimester of pregnancy. These receptors originate from a female donor in good health, enrolled as a control in a pregnancy study.

The chain combines TRBV28 with TRBJ2-1; a weak D match, TRBD1 (5 bases). The CDR3 totals 16 residues. Germline V gene lookup returns CDR1 MDHEN and CDR2 SYDVKM. Between the trimmed V and J ends, which lost 2 bases and 0 bases, there was a span of 11 bases. In DNA, the CDR3 is TGTGCCAGCAGTTTAGGGCAGGGAACCTCCTACAATGAGCAGTTCTTC. As protein: CASSLGQGTSYNEQFF.

The chain carries TRBV18 and TRBJ1-2; D is unresolved. This CDR3 comprises 16 residues. The V gene's germline CDR1 is KGHSH and CDR2 LQKENI. The germline V and J ends were trimmed by 2 bases and 0 bases, with 13 bases remaining between them. The CDR3, as DNA: TGTGCCAGCTCACCATGGCAGGTCCGCACTAACTATGGCTACACCTTC. This encodes CASSPWQVRTNYGYTF.

On this clone: A junction boundary mismatches the germline segment, possibly from a read error. The J gene is TRBJ2-5, the V gene TRBV11-2, with a weak D call TRBD2 (5 bases). Looked up from germline, CDR1 is SGHAT and CDR2 is FQNNGV. The CDR3 contains 13 residues. Here the CDR3 DNA reads TGTGCCAGCAGCTTATGGGGAGAAGAAACCCAGTACTTC. Translation: CASSLWGEETQYF.